This TCR beta chain originates from a study of immune aging and cytomegalovirus after organ transplant (dated by TCRdb to 2020 to 2022). Broadly, across the study: Every transplant recipient was given three-drug immunosuppression consisting of prednisone, tacrolimus, and mycophenolate.

According to the study, the label for this sample's time point signals: five sample-tagged time points from pre-transplant (day -1) to day 368 post-transplant, pooled. After thawing, PBMC were stimulated with a CMV IE-1 overlapping peptide library for approximately 12 hours, with no transport inhibitors added. Thawed cells were rested overnight and then stimulated in R10 medium with CD28/CD49d costimulation. The IE-1 peptide library was made up of 15-amino-acid peptides, each overlapping by 11 amino acids. Each time point was barcoded with BD Single-Cell Multiplexing Kit Sample Tags, pooled, and stained with oligo-conjugated anti-CD45RA plus sorting antibodies. A BD FACSAria III was used to sort CMV-responsive CD8+CD137+ and CD4+CD154+ T cells at 4-way purity. Blood was drawn into EDTA vacutainers and was processed by Ficoll gradient within 1-24 hours. Library method: single-cell sequencing. The sample was run on an Illumina NovaSeq 6000. The BD Rhapsody Targeted mRNA and AbSeq Reagent Kit, in a microwell format, was used for cell capture and library preparation. The libraries included TCR, sample tags, AbSeq, and targeted mRNA drawn from the Human T-Cell Expression Panel together with custom TOX and TOX2 primers. Sequencing of the libraries was performed on an Illumina NovaSeq. The source study handled its data this way. The analysis covered around 10,000 cells in total, of which fewer than 8,500 were CD8 T cells and a few thousand were CD8 T cells with an identifiable TCR CDR3. The BD Rhapsody Targeted Analysis Pipeline, including V(D)J processing, was run on the Seven Bridges Genomics platform to process the raw data. SeqGeq 1.6.0 was used for quality control, Sample Tag demultiplexing with Lex-BDSMK, clone identification with VDJ Explorer, and Seurat clustering. A clone was considered non-expanded if it made up <1% of CD8 T cells, and considered a clonal expansion if it made up >2.5% of the sample. TCRdb passed the public sequencing reads through fastp at Q25 and MiXCR, retaining productive beta sequences. Identical CDR3 proteins give one entry, which carries the most common genes and DNA. The V and J calls and clone size come from TCRdb's table, not from the authors' own analysis. Recorded for this sample are about 21,000 distinct CDR3 sequences; roughly a third of them occurred a single time. The ten largest clones take up 20% to 25% of the sample.

Notes on this clonotype: The target of this receptor is not known. Within one base of it there is no much larger clone, and no base qualities were kept.

Study-level results and caveats: Since the sequencing data did not include a CD57 measurement, a conservative gene-based definition of aging was used in its place. A larger share of large clones was made up of TEMRA cells, and in the seven largest clones (approximately 2,000 cells) aged and TEMRA cells were gained while TCM cells were lost. Following viremia, aged-phenotype cells rose post-transplant in clones of any size, with the rise occurring earlier in large clones (days 200-264) than in small clones.

The germline ends are 17 bases apart after V is trimmed by 2 bases and J by 2 bases. The CDR3 has 18 amino acids, counting the end cysteine and phenylalanine. The entry retains the CDR3 DNA only, 54 bases that are in frame from base 1. The germline V gene encodes CDR1 SGHRS and CDR2 YFSETQ. The sequence is built from TRBV5-1 and TRBJ1-6, and TRBD1 may be the D gene, going by 5 matching bases. This receptor was obtained from a female donor who had a heart transplant and CMV viremia. Sequencing was performed on CMV peptide-activated CD4+ and CD8+ T cells sorted from blood, taken at five time points, pooled. The cell subset or site label corresponds to: sorted CD8+CD137+ and CD4+CD154+ T cells after roughly 13 h CMV IE-1 peptide stimulation. The nucleotides read TGCGCCAGCAGCTTAAATAGCTGGGGGAGCCCCTATAATTCACCCCTCCACTTT. Translated, it gives CASSLNSWGSPYNSPLHF.